This entry lists 2 T cell receptor beta chains sequenced from one sample in a study of response to subunit inactivated influenza vaccine (dated by TCRdb to the late 2010s). Library creation used RT-PCR. The listed sequencing device is Illumina HiSeq 2500. Starting from the raw public reads, TCRdb applied fastp trimming at Q25, assembled clones with MiXCR and retained in-frame beta chains. Every distinct CDR3 protein forms one entry, paired with its most common genes and DNA. This sample gives about 500,000 distinct CDR3 sequences in total; approximately 15% of them show up just once. The ten largest clones capture roughly 3.1% of the sample. The sample was CD4+ T cells sorted from PBMCs, taken roughly 24 months after vaccination. The receptors shown here come from a man aged 45 to 75 who received an inactivated influenza vaccine. Donor details come from another sample of the same person, matched by shared clones.

The chain couples TRBV20-1 to TRBJ2-3, with D possibly TRBD1 on 6 matching bases. V was cut by 6 bases and J by 0 bases, with 19 bases left in between. There are 16 residues in the CDR3. CDR1 is DFQATT and CDR2 is SNEGSKA in the germline V gene (reference sequence). CDR3 residues: CSAPLGALSSTDTQYF. CDR3 DNA sequence: TGCAGTGCCCCTCTGGGGGCCCTAAGTAGCACAGATACGCAGTATTTT.

J is TRBJ2-3 and V is TRBV20-1, with a possible D match to TRBD1 (6 bases). The ends were cut back, 5 bases at V and 1 base at J, with 19 bases in the middle. There are 16 residues in the CDR3. Germline lookup yields CDR1 DFQATT and CDR2 SNEGSKA (reference sequence). The CDR3 bases are TGCAGTGCTCCCCCAATAGGCAGGGGAGGCACAGATACGCAGTATTTT. As protein: CSAPPIGRGGTDTQYF.